A selection of T cell receptor beta chains follows, all from one sample in a study of post-analysis software for immune sequencing data. TCRdb analysed the PCR reads with MiXCR anew, one entry per CDR3 protein. The table lists roughly 800,000 distinct CDR3 sequences, approximately 50% of them singletons. Sequenced input: blood. These receptor sequences come from a girl aged 5 to 17 with multiple sclerosis. CDR3s include the opening cysteine and the closing phenylalanine or tryptophan. The D gene is left open where the match is weak. Some rows have no size entry. The others give once, few or many, or a class for an expanded clone.

DNA: TGTGCCAGTAGTATAAAAGGAAGCAATCAGCCCCAGCATTTT; CDR3: CASSIKGSNQPQHF; V: TRBV19; D: .; size: few; J: TRBJ1-5
DNA: TGTGCCAGCCTCCGGGACAGTACCTACGAGCAGTACTTC; CDR3: CASLRDSTYEQYF; V: TRBV25-1; D: TRBD1; size: .; J: TRBJ2-7
DNA: TGCAGCGTTAATGACAGGGCCATCACCTCTGGCTACACCTTC; CDR3: CSVNDRAITSGYTF; V: TRBV29-1; D: TRBD1; size: .; J: TRBJ1-2
DNA: TGTGCCAGCAGGATACAGGGGGGAAATTCACCCCTCCACTTT; CDR3: CASRIQGGNSPLHF; V: TRBV5-6; D: TRBD1; size: .; J: TRBJ1-6
DNA: TGCAGCGCCTACCGGGATGCGGGAGAGGAGCAGTTCTTC; CDR3: CSAYRDAGEEQFF; V: TRBV29-1; D: TRBD2; size: .; J: TRBJ2-1
DNA: TGCGCCAGCAGCTTGGCGCCTAGCGGGAGTATCCCCTACGAGCAGTACTTC; CDR3: CASSLAPSGSIPYEQYF; V: TRBV5-1; D: TRBD2; size: .; J: TRBJ2-7
DNA: TGCGCCAGCAGCTCCCGGGGCCGGAGGAATGAGCAGTTCTTC; CDR3: CASSSRGRRNEQFF; V: TRBV5-1; D: .; size: .; J: TRBJ2-1
DNA: TGTGCCACCAGCAGGTTTGCGATGACAGGCATGCAAGAGACCCAGTACTTC; CDR3: CATSRFAMTGMQETQYF; V: TRBV15; D: .; size: few; J: TRBJ2-5
DNA: TGCAGCGTTGTTCAGCAGGGGGGATACTACGAGCAGTACTTC; CDR3: CSVVQQGGYYEQYF; V: TRBV29-1; D: .; size: .; J: TRBJ2-7
DNA: TGCGCCAGCAGTCCGTGGGACAGCTCCTACAATGAGCAGTTCTTC; CDR3: CASSPWDSSYNEQFF; V: TRBV6-6; D: TRBD1; size: .; J: TRBJ2-1
DNA: TGCAGTGCGAGCGACAGGGGAGAAGAAAAACTGTTTTTT; CDR3: CSASDRGEEKLFF; V: TRBV20-1; D: TRBD1; size: .; J: TRBJ1-4
DNA: TGCAGTGCACCCCGTCCAAGCACAGATACGCAGTATTTT; CDR3: CSAPRPSTDTQYF; V: TRBV20-1; D: .; size: .; J: TRBJ2-3
DNA: TGCAGCGTTGCGGACAGGGGATCCTACGAGCAGTACTTC; CDR3: CSVADRGSYEQYF; V: TRBV29-1; D: TRBD1; size: .; J: TRBJ2-7
DNA: TGTGCCAGCAGTTCTCGGGGAGCGGACACTGAAGCTTTCTTT; CDR3: CASSSRGADTEAFF; V: TRBV27; D: .; size: .; J: TRBJ1-1
DNA: TGCAGTGCTAGAGATACCGACAGGGGGCGCCCGAGCGAGCAGTACTTC; CDR3: CSARDTDRGRPSEQYF; V: TRBV20-1; D: TRBD1; size: .; J: TRBJ2-7
DNA: TGCAGTGCTAGCCCGGGAGGGACTAGAACAGATACGCAGTATTTT; CDR3: CSASPGGTRTDTQYF; V: TRBV20-1; D: TRBD2; size: .; J: TRBJ2-3
DNA: TGTGCCAGCAGCTTAGATCAGGGACGGACTGAAGCTTTCTTT; CDR3: CASSLDQGRTEAFF; V: TRBV9; D: .; size: .; J: TRBJ1-1
DNA: TGCAGTGCTAGAGGGGTGACCGGGGAGCTGTTTTTT; CDR3: CSARGVTGELFF; V: TRBV20-1; D: .; size: .; J: TRBJ2-2
DNA: TGCAGCGTTGAACGAGCGTCTGGACTAGCGGGGGGTTCTGAGCAGTACTTC; CDR3: CSVERASGLAGGSEQYF; V: TRBV29-1; D: TRBD2; size: once; J: TRBJ2-5
DNA: TGCAGCGTTGAAGAAGGGTGGTCCGCCGCCAGGGTCCTGACTTTC; CDR3: CSVEEGWSAARVLTF; V: TRBV29-1; D: .; size: .; J: TRBJ2-6
DNA: TGTGCCAGCAGCGTAGCGCCAGGGGGCGTCGACAATGAGCAGTTCTTC; CDR3: CASSVAPGGVDNEQFF; V: TRBV9; D: TRBD1; size: .; J: TRBJ2-1
DNA: TGTGCCAGCAGCCGCGGACTAGCGGGAGGGATCAATGAGCAGTTCTTC; CDR3: CASSRGLAGGINEQFF; V: TRBV3-1; D: TRBD2; size: .; J: TRBJ2-1
DNA: TGTGCCAGTAGCCTCCATCAGGGGCTCGTTCTTCCCGTCCTGACTTTC; CDR3: CASSLHQGLVLPVLTF; V: TRBV19; D: .; size: few; J: TRBJ2-6
DNA: TGCAGTGCTAGGACCGGGACAGCGGCTGGTGGCTACACCTTC; CDR3: CSARTGTAAGGYTF; V: TRBV20-1; D: TRBD1; size: .; J: TRBJ1-2
DNA: TGTGCCAGCAGTACCGGACAGGGAAGGGATCAGCCCCAGCATTTT; CDR3: CASSTGQGRDQPQHF; V: TRBV6-5; D: TRBD1; size: few; J: TRBJ1-5
DNA: TGCAGCGTTAGCGGACAGGGAATGGCAGATACGCAGTATTTT; CDR3: CSVSGQGMADTQYF; V: TRBV29-1; D: TRBD1; size: .; J: TRBJ2-3
DNA: TGTGCCAGCAGCCCCAGAGGGGCCGCCTACGAGCAGTACTTC; CDR3: CASSPRGAAYEQYF; V: TRBV7-6; D: .; size: once; J: TRBJ2-7
DNA: TGTGCCAGCAGACCGGGGCCAGACAGTTACGAGCAGTACTTC; CDR3: CASRPGPDSYEQYF; V: TRBV7-6; D: .; size: .; J: TRBJ2-7
DNA: TGTGCCAGCAGTGACAACCTAGCGGGGGTCCTAAAGACCCAGTACTTC; CDR3: CASSDNLAGVLKTQYF; V: TRBV2; D: TRBD2; size: .; J: TRBJ2-5
DNA: TGCAGTGCTAGAAGAGGGGGGGCGATGTACACTGAAGCTTTCTTT; CDR3: CSARRGGAMYTEAFF; V: TRBV20-1; D: .; size: .; J: TRBJ1-1
DNA: TGCAGTGCCCCCCGCGGTAGCGGGAGCACAGATACGCAGTATTTT; CDR3: CSAPRGSGSTDTQYF; V: TRBV20-1; D: TRBD2; size: .; J: TRBJ2-3
DNA: TGTGCCAGCACCTTCGCCGGGACTTTACCCTACGAGCAGTACTTC; CDR3: CASTFAGTLPYEQYF; V: TRBV6-5; D: .; size: .; J: TRBJ2-7
DNA: TGTGCCAGCAGTTCTCTAGCGGGAAGAGAGACCCAGTACTTC; CDR3: CASSSLAGRETQYF; V: TRBV12-3/TRBV12-4; D: TRBD2; size: few; J: TRBJ2-5
DNA: TGTACCAGCAGTTATTCCGGGACAGGGGGCGGCGCAGATACGCAGTATTTT; CDR3: CTSSYSGTGGGADTQYF; V: TRBV6-5; D: TRBD1; size: .; J: TRBJ2-3
DNA: TGTGCCAGCAGTGACCGTTACAGGAGTGGGAAACAAGAGACCCAGTACTTC; CDR3: CASSDRYRSGKQETQYF; V: TRBV25-1; D: .; size: few; J: TRBJ2-5
DNA: TGCAGCGTTGTCGGCAGCCCCTACGAGCAGTACTTC; CDR3: CSVVGSPYEQYF; V: TRBV29-1; D: .; size: .; J: TRBJ2-7
DNA: TGCGCCAGCAGCTTGGCGGCCTCCTCCTCCAATTCACCCCTCCACTTT; CDR3: CASSLAASSSNSPLHF; V: TRBV5-1; D: .; size: .; J: TRBJ1-6
DNA: TGTGCCAGCACCTTGCAGACAGGGTCGGTAGGTGGCTACACCTTC; CDR3: CASTLQTGSVGGYTF; V: TRBV6-5; D: TRBD1; size: .; J: TRBJ1-2
DNA: TGCAGTGCTAGAGGGGGGGGACTAGCGGGAGCAACCTACAATGAGCAGTTCTTC; CDR3: CSARGGGLAGATYNEQFF; V: TRBV20-1; D: TRBD2; size: .; J: TRBJ2-1
DNA: TGTGCCAGCAGTTTAGCCGGAACAGGGGCCGAGCAGTACTTC; CDR3: CASSLAGTGAEQYF; V: TRBV12-3/TRBV12-4; D: TRBD1; size: few; J: TRBJ2-7
DNA: TGTGCCAGCAGGTCGGTCGGGAGCACTGAAGCTTTCTTT; CDR3: CASRSVGSTEAFF; V: TRBV2; D: .; size: few; J: TRBJ1-1
DNA: TGTGCCAGCAGTCCCCCGGGACAGGGGGCAGATGGCTACACCTTC; CDR3: CASSPPGQGADGYTF; V: TRBV12-3/TRBV12-4; D: TRBD1; size: .; J: TRBJ1-2
DNA: TGTGCCACCAGCAGAGATTCGTCTAGGGTTCAGGGGCGCACAGATACGCAGTATTTT; CDR3: CATSRDSSRVQGRTDTQYF; V: TRBV15; D: .; size: .; J: TRBJ2-3
DNA: TGCGCCAGCAGCTTAAAGGAGAAGGAGACCCAGTACTTC; CDR3: CASSLKEKETQYF; V: TRBV5-1; D: .; size: .; J: TRBJ2-5
DNA: TGCAGCGTCAGGGACTACCGCTCCTACAATGAGCAGTTCTTC; CDR3: CSVRDYRSYNEQFF; V: TRBV29-1; D: TRBD2; size: .; J: TRBJ2-1
DNA: TGTGCCAGCAGCAACGGACTAGCGGGAGCTATTGAGCAGTTCTTC; CDR3: CASSNGLAGAIEQFF; V: TRBV27; D: TRBD2; size: few; J: TRBJ2-1
DNA: TGTGCCTGGAGTGTAACTAGCGGGGGGTCTGAGACCCAGTACTTC; CDR3: CAWSVTSGGSETQYF; V: TRBV30; D: TRBD2; size: .; J: TRBJ2-5
DNA: TGCAGTGCTACCCTCCGAGGCGGGGACACAGATACGCAGTATTTT; CDR3: CSATLRGGDTDTQYF; V: TRBV20-1; D: .; size: .; J: TRBJ2-3